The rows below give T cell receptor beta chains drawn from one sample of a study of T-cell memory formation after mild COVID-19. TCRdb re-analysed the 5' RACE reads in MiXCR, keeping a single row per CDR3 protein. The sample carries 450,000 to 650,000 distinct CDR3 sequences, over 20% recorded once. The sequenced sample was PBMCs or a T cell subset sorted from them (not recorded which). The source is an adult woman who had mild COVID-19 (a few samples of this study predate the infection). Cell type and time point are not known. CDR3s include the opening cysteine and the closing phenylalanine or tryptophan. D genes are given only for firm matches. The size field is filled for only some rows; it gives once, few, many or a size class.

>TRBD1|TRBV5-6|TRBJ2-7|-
CASSFWTGGYEQYF
TGTGCCAGCAGCTTTTGGACAGGGGGCTACGAGCAGTACTTC
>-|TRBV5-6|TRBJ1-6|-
CASSPWGGSYNSPLHF
TGTGCCAGCAGTCCTTGGGGGGGCTCCTATAATTCACCCCTCCACTTT
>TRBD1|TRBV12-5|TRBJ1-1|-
CASGTGVPSEAFF
TGTGCTAGTGGAACAGGGGTTCCGTCAGAAGCTTTCTTT
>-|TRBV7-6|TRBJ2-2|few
CASSLAGRLDTGELFF
TGTGCCAGCAGCTTAGCGGGCAGGCTGGACACCGGGGAGCTGTTTTTT
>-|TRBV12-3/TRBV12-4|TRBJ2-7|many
CASSLRIYEQYF
TGTGCCAGCAGTTTACGGATTTACGAGCAGTACTTC
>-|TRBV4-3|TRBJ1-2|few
CASSQALLQGVRNGYTF
TGCGCCAGCAGCCAGGCCCTTCTACAGGGAGTCCGCAATGGCTACACCTTC
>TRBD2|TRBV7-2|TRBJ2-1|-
CASSPWTSDYNEQFF
TGTGCCAGCAGCCCCTGGACTAGCGATTACAATGAGCAGTTCTTC
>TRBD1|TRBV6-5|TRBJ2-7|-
CASSPDEGATYEQYF
TGTGCCAGCAGTCCGGATGAGGGGGCGACTTACGAGCAGTACTTC
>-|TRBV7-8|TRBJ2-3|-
CASSATGRTDTQYF
TGTGCCAGCAGCGCAACAGGGCGGACAGATACGCAGTATTTT
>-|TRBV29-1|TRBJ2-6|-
CSVGGPGFSAHGANVLTF
TGCAGCGTTGGGGGCCCAGGGTTCAGTGCCCATGGGGCCAACGTCCTGACTTTC
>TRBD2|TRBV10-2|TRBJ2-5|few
CASKASGDQETQYF
TGCGCCAGCAAGGCTAGCGGGGACCAAGAGACCCAGTACTTC
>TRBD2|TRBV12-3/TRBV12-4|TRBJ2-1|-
CASTLGTSWSEEQFF
TGTGCCAGCACCCTAGGGACTAGCTGGAGCGAGGAGCAGTTCTTC
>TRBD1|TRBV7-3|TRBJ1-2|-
CASSLEGTGSGYTF
TGTGCCAGCAGCTTAGAAGGGACAGGGAGTGGCTACACCTTC
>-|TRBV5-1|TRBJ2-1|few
CASSLRWPTATNEQFF
TGCGCCAGCAGCTTGAGGTGGCCAACGGCTACGAATGAGCAGTTCTTC
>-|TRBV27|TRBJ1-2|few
CASTSRQDPYGYTF
TGTGCCAGCACCTCACGACAGGACCCCTATGGCTACACCTTC
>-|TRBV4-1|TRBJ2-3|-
CASSQEGTGVSTQYF
TGCGCCAGCAGCCAAGAAGGTACTGGGGTCTCCACGCAGTATTTT